This passage covers 25 T cell receptor beta chains from one sample sequenced in a study of T-cell reconstitution after alpha-beta-depleted transplantation in children. Unique molecular identifiers tagged the TCRbeta library. MiXCR, run by TCRdb on the PCR reads, gives a single entry per CDR3 protein. Among roughly 200,000 distinct CDR3 sequences listed, roughly 9% were seen once. Specimen: PBMCs from the stem cell graft donor, collected from the stem cell graft. These receptors originate from a human donor who donated a stem cell graft to a child with acute lymphoblastic leukemia.

V is TRBV12-3 or TRBV12-4 and J is TRBJ1-5, with 7 positions matching TRBD1. This CDR3 is built from 14 residues. V was clipped by 5 bases and J by 4 bases; unmatched bases: 5. CDR3 in amino acids: CASSQPGGNQPQHF. CDR3 DNA: TGTGCCAGCAGTCAGCCAGGGGGTAATCAGCCCCAGCATTTT.

This clonotype appeared many times. The CDR3, as DNA: TGTGCCAGCAGCCCTACTAGCGGGGTCGACAATGAGCAGTTCTTC. This encodes CASSPTSGVDNEQFF. The V gene is TRBV12-3 or TRBV12-4, the J gene TRBJ2-1; 10 positions match TRBD2. The CDR3 has 15 residues. Germline trimming cut 6 bases from V and 5 bases from J; bases unmatched to any gene: 7.

This clonotype was counted ten times or more. V and J are TRBV28 and TRBJ1-1; D call uncertain. This CDR3 is built from 17 residues. CDR1 is MDHEN and CDR2 is SYDVKM in the germline V gene. Trimming left V 6 bases short and J 0 bases short, with 20 bases between. The CDR3 nucleotides are TGTGCCAGCAGAATCCCTAACCTCCGGAGCTTGAACACTGAAGCTTTCTTT. Amino acids: CASRIPNLRSLNTEAFF.

The V call is TRBV11-2, the J call TRBJ1-1; D uncertain. The V gene lost 2 bases and the J gene lost 0 bases, with 4 bases spanning the gap. Germline V gene data show CDR1 as SGHAT and CDR2 as FQNNGV. The CDR3 consists of 13 residues. The CDR3 coding sequence is TGTGCCAGCAGCTTATCCATGAACACTGAAGCTTTCTTT. It is translated as CASSLSMNTEAFF.

CDR3 bases: TGCGCCAGCAGCTGGGGACACGTTGACTCTGGGGCCAACGTCCTGACTTTC. It encodes CASSWGHVDSGANVLTF. The V and J genes are TRBV5-1 and TRBJ2-6; D is possibly TRBD1 (6 bases). V gave up 3 bases and J gave up 0 bases, with 13 bases separating them. Germline V gene data show CDR1 as SGHRS and CDR2 as YFSETQ. The CDR3 sequence is 17 residues long.

This clonotype was picked up many times. The chain carries TRBV12-3 or TRBV12-4 and TRBJ1-1; D is unclear. The CDR3 loop spans 14 amino acids. V lost 4 bases and J lost 5, with 14 bases in between. The CDR3 loop reads CASSSRGWETEAFF. The CDR3 DNA reads TGTGCCAGCAGTTCCCGGGGATGGGAGACTGAAGCTTTCTTT.

CDR3 protein: CSARPGMYGNTGELFF. In DNA form, the CDR3 reads TGCAGTGCTAGACCAGGGATGTATGGGAACACCGGGGAGCTGTTTTTT. The V and J genes are TRBV20-1 and TRBJ2-2, with D possibly matching TRBD1 (5 bases). The ends were cut back, 2 bases at V and 1 base at J, with 14 bases in the middle. This CDR3 has 16 residues. CDR1 is DFQATT and CDR2 is SNEGSKA in the germline V gene (reference sequence).

This clonotype came up a few times. The chain recombines TRBV7-7 with TRBJ2-1, with TRBD2 matching 11 bases. The V and J ends lost 1 base and 9 bases, in that order; junction bases with no gene match: 2. Germline V CDR1 and CDR2: SSHAT, FNYEAQ (reference sequence). The CDR3 runs to 14 residues. The CDR3 sequence: CASSLEGTSGEQFF. The CDR3 bases are TGTGCCAGCAGCTTAGAGGGGACTAGCGGTGAGCAGTTCTTC.

This clonotype was observed many times. The rearrangement joins TRBV6-1 to TRBJ1-3; 7 bases line up with TRBD1. J lost 2 bases, V lost 8 bases, and 3 bases had no gene match. Germline V gene sequence: CDR1 MNHNS, CDR2 SASEGT. The CDR3 loop spans 13 amino acids. CDR3 protein: CASGTGAGNTIYF. The CDR3, as DNA: TGTGCCAGCGGAACAGGGGCTGGAAACACCATATATTTT.

The chain is built from TRBV5-6 and TRBJ2-3; 8 positions agree with TRBD1. The CDR3 runs to 19 residues. V shed 5 bases and J 0 bases; nucleotides not matched to a gene: 17. CDR1 is SGHDT and CDR2 is YYEEEE in the germline V gene. The CDR3 DNA reads as TGTGCCAGCAGAAGCTTTCAATATGGGACAGGCCATAGCACAGATACGCAGTATTTT. Residues: CASRSFQYGTGHSTDTQYF.

This clonotype was counted between two and nine times. V usage is TRBV29-1 and J usage is TRBJ2-7; D is possibly TRBD2 (6 bases). Looked up from germline, CDR1 is SQVTM and CDR2 is ANQGSEA. Trimming removed 6 bases from V and 2 bases from J, with 17 bases in between. CDR3 length: 14 residues. CDR3 amino acids: CSVSSRGSPYEQYF. The CDR3 DNA sequence: TGCAGCGTCTCCTCCCGGGGGTCCCCCTACGAGCAGTACTTC.

This clonotype showed up many times. J is TRBJ2-3 and V is TRBV12-3 or TRBV12-4; no reliable D call. The CDR3 consists of 12 residues. V was shortened by 5 bases and J by 5 bases, with 8 bases between the two germline ends. CDR3 DNA: TGTGCCAGCAGTCCCCGGGTAGATACGCAGTATTTT. As protein: CASSPRVDTQYF.

This chain connects TRBV11-2 to TRBJ1-6, with TRBD1 matching over 8 bases. This CDR3 contains 13 residues. The V gene's germline CDR1 is SGHAT and CDR2 FQNNGV. V shed 5 bases, J shed 15 bases, and the junction held 9 bases outside the gene matches. The CDR3 reads CASSAGTGLVLHF. CDR3 sequence (DNA): TGTGCCAGCAGCGCAGGGACAGGCTTGGTCCTCCACTTT.

As to this clonotype: Sequence at one end of the junction differs from germline and may be a read error. The CDR3 loop reads CASSLRDAGELF. The CDR3 bases are TGTGCCAGCAGCTTGCGGGACGCCGGGGAGCTGTTT. The chain links TRBV12-3 or TRBV12-4 to TRBJ2-2; weak D call: TRBD2 (6 bases). The CDR3 contains 12 residues.

The V call is TRBV7-2, the J call TRBJ1-2; maybe TRBD1 (5 bases). Germline V CDR1 and CDR2: SGHTA, FQGNSA. The CDR3 is made up of 13 amino acids. Trimming cost V 2 bases and J 8 bases, with 12 bases left between them. This chain's CDR3 is CASSLKEGLGYTF. CDR3 nucleotide sequence: TGTGCCAGCAGCTTAAAAGAGGGGCTAGGCTACACCTTC.

This clonotype showed up just a few times. The chain couples TRBV7-2 to TRBJ1-5, with a possible D match to TRBD1 (5 bases). Germline V CDR1 and CDR2: SGHTA, FQGNSA. The germline V and J ends were trimmed by 3 bases and 2 bases, with 11 bases remaining between them. There are 15 residues in the CDR3. CDR3 DNA sequence: TGTGCCAGCAGCTTCTGGGGGGGAGGCAATCAGCCCCAGCATTTT. Amino acids: CASSFWGGGNQPQHF.

This clonotype was seen many times. The V gene is TRBV21-1, the J gene TRBJ2-2; the table's D gene call, TRBD1, was not cross checked with the DNA. TRBV21-1 is marked as a pseudogene. The CDR3 totals 14 residues. CDR3 sequence: CASSRIRGSGELFF. CDR3 sequence (DNA): TGTGCCAGCAGCAGGATTAGGGGGTCCGGGGAGCTGTTTTTT.

This clonotype appeared a few times. As DNA, the CDR3 is TGTGCCAGCAGCCAAGATCTACAGGGTCCTCGTGGCTACACCTTC. Amino acids: CASSQDLQGPRGYTF. This chain uses TRBV3-1 with TRBJ1-2, with a possible D match to TRBD1 (6 bases). The V end lost 0 bases, the J end lost 7 bases, and 15 bases lay between the germline ends. The germline gives CDR1 LGHDT, CDR2 YNNKEL (reference sequence). The CDR3 has 15 residues.

This clonotype was found a few times. The chain uses TRBV6-5 and TRBJ2-7; 10 bases map to TRBD1. The germline V gene encodes CDR1 MNHEY and CDR2 SVGAGI. The CDR3 extends over 16 amino acids. The V and J ends lost 2 bases and 5 bases, in that order; junction bases with no gene match: 9. This CDR3 is CASSYHDRGLGNEQYF. For the CDR3, the DNA is TGTGCCAGCAGTTACCATGACAGGGGGCTTGGTAACGAGCAGTACTTC.

The J gene is TRBJ1-3, the V gene TRBV5-4; D is unclear. The V end was cut by 2 bases, the J end by 0 bases, with 12 bases between. Per the germline V gene, CDR1 is SGHNT and CDR2 is YYREEE (reference sequence). This CDR3 is 16 amino acids long. The CDR3 nucleotides read TGTGCCAGCAGCTTTCGTCGGGGAAGCTCTGGAAACACCATATATTTT. Protein product: CASSFRRGSSGNTIYF.

This clonotype was detected many times. The chain is built from TRBV3-1 and TRBJ2-5, with 8 bases lining up with TRBD2. After removal of 4 bases from V and 2 bases from J, the junction contained 3 bases not matched to a gene. Germline V gene sequence: CDR1 LGHDT, CDR2 YNNKEL (reference sequence). The CDR3 covers 14 residues. Here the CDR3 reads CASSPPGGQETQYF. The CDR3 bases are TGTGCCAGCAGCCCCCCGGGGGGGCAAGAGACCCAGTACTTC.

This clonotype has just a few counts. The chain carries TRBV6-5 and TRBJ2-3; weak D call: TRBD2 (6 bases). Per germline, CDR1 MNHEY and CDR2 SVGAGI. V was trimmed by 6 bases and J by 0 bases, leaving 10 bases between them. The CDR3 is 14 residues long. The CDR3 reads CASSYGGSTDTQYF. CDR3 sequence (DNA): TGTGCCAGCAGCTACGGGGGTAGCACAGATACGCAGTATTTT.

CDR3: CASRAGGYYGYTF. The CDR3 nucleotides read TGTGCCAGCAGGGCGGGGGGCTACTATGGCTACACCTTC. The chain is built from TRBV27 and TRBJ1-2, with D possibly matching TRBD1 (6 bases). Trimming took 6 bases from V and 3 from J, leaving 11 bases between them. CDR3 length: 13 residues. Germline V gene data show CDR1 as MNHEY and CDR2 as SMNVEV (reference sequence).

Ten or more counts support this clonotype. This rearrangement joins TRBV18 to TRBJ1-1, with 9 nucleotides matching TRBD1. The CDR3 contains 15 residues. Germline V gives CDR1 KGHSH, CDR2 LQKENI. J was trimmed by 1 base and V by 4 bases; bases with no gene match: 4. The CDR3, as DNA: TGTGCCAGCTCACTTTCGGGACAGGGGAACACTGAAGCTTTCTTT. This encodes CASSLSGQGNTEAFF.

The chain is built from TRBV12-3 or TRBV12-4 and TRBJ1-2; 7 nucleotides agree with TRBD1. The CDR3 totals 13 residues. J was trimmed by 6 bases and V by 6 bases; bases with no gene match: 7. The CDR3 bases are TGTGCCAGCAGCAACAGGGGAATCGATGGCTACACCTTC. The encoded protein is CASSNRGIDGYTF.